The 27 T cell receptor beta chains given below trace back to one sample, sequenced in a study of blood T cell repertoires in COVID-19. This table comes from immunoSEQ multiplex PCR, and its TCRdb copy is limited to in-frame clones, with some not included. The profile shows a few hundred thousand clones, roughly 90% of them singletons. The sequencing input was peripheral blood. The receptors were gathered from a woman aged 30 to 39 with COVID-19, enrolled during active disease.

The J gene is TRBJ1-2, the V gene TRBV5-1; the match to TRBD1 covers 7 bases. The length of the CDR3 is 15 residues. With V trimmed by 3 bases and J by 4 bases, 9 bases remained unmatched. Germline V gives CDR1 SGHRS, CDR2 YFSETQ. The chain's CDR3 is CASSSDGGTAYGYTF. CDR3 nucleotide sequence: TGCGCCAGCAGCTCCGATGGCGGGACAGCCTATGGCTACACCTTC. The full variable domain, with the rest looked up from reference TRBV5-1 and TRBJ1-2, is KAGVTQTPRYLIKTRGQQVTLSCSPISGHRSVSWYQQTPGQGLQFLFEYFSETQRNKGNFPGRFSGRQFSNSRSEMNVSTLELGDSALYLCASSSDGGTAYGYTFGSGTRLTVV.

This chain links TRBV2 with TRBJ1-2, with 10 bases aligning to TRBD1. Germline lookup yields CDR1 SNHLY and CDR2 FYNNEI. CDR3 size: 13 residues. Trimming removed 5 bases from V and 7 bases from J; junction bases left unmatched: 4. CDR3: CASSLDRGPGYTF. Here the CDR3 DNA reads TGTGCCAGCAGTTTAGACAGGGGGCCTGGCTACACCTTC.

This clone has only one observation. This chain joins TRBV6-6 and TRBJ2-7; 8 bases match TRBD1. CDR1 is MNHNY and CDR2 is SVGAGI in the germline V gene (reference sequence). V dropped 5 bases and J dropped 5; count of bases not matched to a gene: 5. This CDR3 has 13 residues. CDR3 bases: TGTGCCAGCAGTAGGACAGGGCCAGACGAGCAGTACTTC. Translated: CASSRTGPDEQYF.

The chain has TRBV15 and TRBJ2-7, with 7 bases identical to TRBD2. The V gene's germline CDR1 is LNHNV and CDR2 YYDKDF (reference sequence). With 6 bases clipped from V and 3 bases from J, the junction kept 8 bases outside the gene matches. The CDR3 loop spans 14 amino acids. The CDR3 loop reads CATRDSTSLYEQYF. The CDR3, as DNA: TGTGCCACCAGGGACTCGACTAGCCTCTACGAGCAGTACTTC.

The rearrangement joins TRBV21-1 to TRBJ2-7; the table's D gene call, TRBD2, was not cross checked with the DNA. TRBV21-1 is a recognized pseudogene. The CDR3 totals 13 residues. CDR3 sequence reads: CASSKALEYEQYF. The CDR3 DNA is TGTGCCAGCAGCAAGGCACTGGAGTACGAGCAGTACTTC.

CDR3 amino acids: CATSSREGLFF. The CDR3 region has the DNA TGTGCCACCAGCAGCCGGGAGGGACTGTTTTTT. The chain employs TRBV15 and TRBJ1-4, with unresolved D. The CDR3 is 11 amino acids. CDR1 LNHNV and CDR2 YYDKDF come from the germline V gene (reference sequence). Between the trimmed V and J ends, which lost 3 bases and 13 bases, there was a span of 9 bases.

The CDR3 spells CASSQGQGAGSETQYF. Here the CDR3 DNA reads TGTGCCAGCAGCCAGGGTCAGGGGGCCGGTTCGGAGACCCAGTACTTC. The V call is TRBV3-1 (or the pseudogene TRBV3-2), the J call TRBJ2-5; TRBD1 agrees at 8 bases. The V segment lost 3 bases and the J segment 5 bases; nucleotides outside the gene matches: 11. CDR3 size: 16 residues. CDR1 is LGHDT and CDR2 is YNNKEL in the germline V gene (reference sequence).

The chain is built from TRBV5-6 and TRBJ1-3; maybe TRBD1 (5 bases). The CDR3 consists of 14 residues. With 0 bases removed from V and 8 bases from J, the gap between germline ends came to 12 bases. The germline gives CDR1 SGHDT, CDR2 YYEEEE. DNA of the CDR3: TGTGCCAGCAGCTTGGCCCCCCAAGGGGACACCATATATTTT. Encoded protein: CASSLAPQGDTIYF.

The chain is built from TRBV29-1 and TRBJ2-1; TRBD1 might be the D (5 bases). Trimming cost V 1 base and J 0 bases, with 13 bases left between them. The CDR3 covers 16 residues. From germline, CDR1 is SQVTM and CDR2 ANQGSEA. The CDR3 DNA sequence: TGCAGCGTTGAAGCACAGGAGAGGACCTCCTACAATGAGCAGTTCTTC. This codes for CSVEAQERTSYNEQFF.

This chain uses TRBV10-3 with TRBJ2-6; TRBD2 matches 13 bases. After removal of 5 bases from V and 0 bases from J, the junction contained 10 bases not matched to a gene. Germline V lookup: CDR1 ENHRY, CDR2 SYGVKD. The CDR3 spans 20 residues. DNA of the CDR3: TGTGCCATCAGTACCGGGACTAGCGGGACATTCTCCTCTGGGGCCAACGTCCTGACTTTC. Translating gives CAISTGTSGTFSSGANVLTF.

Many counts were recorded for this clone. The chain carries TRBV6-1 and TRBJ2-7; 8 bases match TRBD1. The CDR3 has 15 amino acids. The V gene's germline CDR1 is MNHNS and CDR2 SASEGT. The J segment lost 0 bases and the V segment lost 0 bases, leaving 1 base of the junction unmatched. CDR3 protein: CASSEAGTGSYEQYF. CDR3 in DNA: TGTGCCAGCAGTGAAGCCGGGACAGGCTCCTACGAGCAGTACTTC.

DNA of the CDR3: TGCGCCAGCAGCAACCCCCGGGGGGAGGCTTTCTTT. It encodes CASSNPRGEAFF. This chain connects TRBV5-1 to TRBJ1-1; tentatively, D is TRBD1 (5 bases). V was pared by 4 bases and J by 11 bases, with 15 bases between. There are 12 residues in the CDR3. Germline V gives CDR1 SGHRS, CDR2 YFSETQ.

The gene calls are TRBV4-1 and TRBJ2-1; D uncertain. The CDR3 has 16 residues. From germline, CDR1 is MGHRA and CDR2 YSYEKL. V was pared by 0 bases and J by 3 bases, with 12 bases between. The CDR3: CASSQEPQADYNEQFF. The CDR3 DNA sequence: TGCGCCAGCAGCCAAGAACCCCAGGCCGACTACAATGAGCAGTTCTTC.

The gene calls are TRBV28 and TRBJ2-7, with 7 positions matching TRBD1. The CDR3 sequence is 15 residues long. The V segment lost 5 bases and the J segment 2 bases; nucleotides outside the gene matches: 9. The germline V gene encodes CDR1 MDHEN and CDR2 SYDVKM. The DNA for the CDR3 is TGTGCCAGCAGTGCTACAGGGGTGGGAACCTACGAGCAGTACTTC. It specifies CASSATGVGTYEQYF.

The rearrangement joins TRBV11-2 to TRBJ1-4; D remains ambiguous. V shed 1 base and J shed 4 bases, with 13 bases lying between them. In germline, CDR1 is SGHAT, CDR2 FQNNGV. The CDR3 loop spans 16 amino acids. The DNA for the CDR3 is TGTGCCAGCAGCTTAGTTGCGGGAGAATTTAATGAAAAACTGTTTTTT. Its translation: CASSLVAGEFNEKLFF.

The chain employs TRBV19 and TRBJ1-2, with 10 nucleotides matching TRBD1. Germline V gives CDR1 LNHDA, CDR2 SQIVND (reference sequence). The length of the CDR3 is 15 residues. Trimming at V came to 6 bases and at J to 3 bases, leaving 7 bases not matched to a gene. CDR3 DNA sequence: TGTGCCAGTAGCCCAGGGACAGGGGCTGACTATGGCTACACCTTC. This translates into CASSPGTGADYGYTF.

This chain links TRBV15 with TRBJ2-1; D perhaps matches TRBD1 (6 bases). The V and J ends lost 5 bases and 6 bases respectively, with 11 bases between them. The CDR3 loop spans 13 amino acids. Germline CDR1 is LNHNV and CDR2 is YYDKDF (reference sequence). The CDR3 spells CATSHDRSNEQFF. The DNA for the CDR3 is TGTGCCACCAGCCATGACAGGAGCAATGAGCAGTTCTTC.

The chain employs TRBV18 and TRBJ1-6; 8 bases align to TRBD1. The J segment lost 8 bases and the V segment lost 5 bases, leaving 8 bases of the junction unmatched. The germline CDR1 and CDR2 sequences are KGHSH and LQKENI. The CDR3 loop spans 15 amino acids. The CDR3 loop reads CASSSLGQGDSPLHF. The DNA for the CDR3 is TGTGCCAGCTCATCCCTCGGACAGGGAGATTCACCCCTCCACTTT. The whole variable domain, remainder taken from reference TRBV18 and TRBJ1-6, is NAGVMQNPRHLVRRRGQEARLRCSPMKGHSHVYWYRQLPEEGLKFMVYLQKENIIDESGMPKERFSAEFPKEGPSILRIQQVVRGDSAAYFCASSSLGQGDSPLHFGNGTRLTVT.

The V call is TRBV30, the J call TRBJ1-2; no firm D call. Trimming took off 1 base at V and 4 bases at J, with 7 bases between the two ends. The CDR3 is made up of 12 amino acids. CDR1 and CDR2 from the germline V gene are GTSNPN and SVGIG (reference sequence). CDR3 sequence: CAWSEAGYGYTF. Here the CDR3 DNA reads TGTGCCTGGAGTGAGGCAGGCTATGGCTACACCTTC.

Only one count was recorded for this clone. V usage is TRBV9 and J usage is TRBJ1-4; TRBD1 is a possible D gene (5 bases). With 4 bases removed from V and 4 bases from J, the gap between germline ends came to 14 bases. There are 15 residues in the CDR3. Germline V CDR1 and CDR2: SGDLS, YYNGEE. CDR3 loop: CASSINRGLNEKLFF. The CDR3 nucleotides are TGTGCCAGCAGCATAAACCGGGGACTTAATGAAAAACTGTTTTTT.

As DNA, the CDR3 is TGTGCCAGCTCACCACCCCCAGTAGGAAACACCATATATTTT. This codes for CASSPPPVGNTIYF. This chain uses TRBV18 with TRBJ1-3; no definite D call. Deletions cut 0 bases from V and 4 bases from J, with 7 bases between. Per the germline V gene, CDR1 is KGHSH and CDR2 is LQKENI. The CDR3 length is 14 residues.

This clone was seen a single time. The CDR3 region has the DNA TGTGCCAGCAGTGAATGGACTGTGGTCAATTCACCCCTCCACTTT. Protein: CASSEWTVVNSPLHF. The chain joins TRBV6-1 to TRBJ1-6; D call uncertain. The CDR3 loop spans 15 amino acids. Germline values: CDR1 MNHNS, CDR2 SASEGT. The V gene lost 2 bases and the J gene lost 7 bases, with 12 bases spanning the gap.

CDR3 bases: TGCAGCGTTGAAGCTAGTCTCACCGGGGAGCTGTTTTTT. This codes for CSVEASLTGELFF. The gene calls are TRBV29-1 and TRBJ2-2; D is unresolved. The CDR3 extends over 13 amino acids. The V gene lost 1 base and the J gene lost 4 bases, with 7 bases spanning the gap. Germline V gene data show CDR1 as SQVTM and CDR2 as ANQGSEA.

In this sample, this clone turned up once. The rearrangement uses TRBV21-1 and TRBJ1-1; the D segment call TRBD1 is taken from the table without a DNA check. TRBV21-1 is listed as a pseudogene. The CDR3 is 13 residues long. The DNA for the CDR3 is TGTGCCAGACAGGGATCTCCTCAACTTGAAGCTTTCTTT. This gives the protein CARQGSPQLEAFF.

V and J are TRBV7-9 and TRBJ2-1; 7 bases map to TRBD2. The germline V gene encodes CDR1 SEHNR and CDR2 FQNEAQ (reference sequence). V dropped 5 bases and J dropped 6; count of bases not matched to a gene: 7. The CDR3 covers 14 residues. The CDR3 DNA reads as TGTGCCAGCAGCACGGGAGGAAGGGTCAATGAGCAGTTCTTC. It codes for CASSTGGRVNEQFF.

This clone was detected a few times. This chain joins TRBV6-2 or TRBV6-3 and TRBJ2-3; 11 bases align to TRBD2. Trimming at V came to 4 bases and at J to 5 bases, leaving 8 bases not matched to a gene. This CDR3 has 16 amino acids. The germline V gene encodes CDR1 MNHEY and CDR2 SVGEGT. The CDR3 is CASSSFLSGREDTQYF. CDR3 bases: TGTGCCAGCAGTTCTTTCCTTAGCGGGAGGGAAGATACGCAGTATTTT.

The genes are TRBV9 and TRBJ1-4, with 7 bases lining up with TRBD1. This CDR3 region has 14 residues. The V and J ends lost 4 bases and 8 bases, in that order; junction bases with no gene match: 8. Germline V gives CDR1 SGDLS, CDR2 YYNGEE. The DNA for the CDR3 is TGTGCCAGCAGCCCTGGACAGGCTCGGGAAAAACTGTTTTTT. This gives the protein CASSPGQAREKLFF.